The clone carrying this TCR beta chain was seen a handful of times. Antigen unknown. The sample is drawn from a study of T-cell reconstitution after alpha-beta-depleted transplantation in children. TCRbeta library construction was performed incorporating unique molecular identifiers. A single record per CDR3 protein comes from TCRdb applying MiXCR to the PCR reads. The sample shows approximately 630,000 distinct CDR3 sequences, about 12% of them seen only once. The CDR3 spans 17 residues. The J segment lost 2 bases and the V segment lost 8 bases, leaving 13 bases of the junction unmatched. Germline CDR1 is SEHNR and CDR2 is FQNEAQ (reference sequence). Overall study results and limits: Hyperexpanded clones declined; after one year, newly produced T cells mostly supplied diversity. Two months or so post-transplant, alpha-beta T cells reportedly derived from several hundred expanded graft clones. Certain patients had high TCRbeta diversity at day 60, and it came from recipient T cells and thymic progenitors that survived.

The chain couples TRBV7-9 to TRBJ2-1, with 9 bases lining up with TRBD1. The clonotype comes from a girl aged 2 to 10 with congenital amegakaryocytic thrombocytopenia, due to receive a stem cell transplant. Sequencing used PBMCs, obtained before TCRalphabeta/CD19-depleted stem cell transplant. The CDR3 sequence is CASEINTGQGAYNEQFF. The CDR3 DNA reads TGTGCCAGCGAAATTAACACGGGACAGGGTGCCTACAATGAGCAGTTCTTC. The variable domain in full, completed from reference TRBV7-9 and TRBJ2-1, reads DTGVSQNPRHKITKRGQNVTFRCDPISEHNRLYWYRQTLGQGPEFLTYFQNEAQLEKSRLLSDRFSAERPKGSFSTLEIQRTEQGDSAMYLCASEINTGQGAYNEQFFGPGTRLTVL.